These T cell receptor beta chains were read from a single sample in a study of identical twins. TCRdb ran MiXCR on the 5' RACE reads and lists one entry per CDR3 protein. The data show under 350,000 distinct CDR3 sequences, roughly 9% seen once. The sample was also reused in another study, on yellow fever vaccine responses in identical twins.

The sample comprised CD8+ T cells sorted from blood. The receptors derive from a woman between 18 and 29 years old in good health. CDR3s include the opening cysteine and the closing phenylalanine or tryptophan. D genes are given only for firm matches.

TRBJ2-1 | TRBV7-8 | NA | CASSLSRGREQFF
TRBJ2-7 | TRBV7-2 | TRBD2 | CASSLGLAGVEQYF
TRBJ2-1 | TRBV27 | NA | CASSTSGTYEQFF
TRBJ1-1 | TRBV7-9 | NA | CASSSPDSHTEAFF
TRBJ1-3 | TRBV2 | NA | CASRRGNSGNTIYF
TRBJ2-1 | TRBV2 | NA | CASAPAYNEQFF
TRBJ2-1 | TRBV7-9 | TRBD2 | CASSERLAGQYNEQFF
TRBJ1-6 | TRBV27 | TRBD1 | CASSSQGGNSPLHF
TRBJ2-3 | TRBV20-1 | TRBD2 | CSAGFGLAGGSIDTQYF
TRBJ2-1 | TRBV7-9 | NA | CASSLVLEGNEQFF